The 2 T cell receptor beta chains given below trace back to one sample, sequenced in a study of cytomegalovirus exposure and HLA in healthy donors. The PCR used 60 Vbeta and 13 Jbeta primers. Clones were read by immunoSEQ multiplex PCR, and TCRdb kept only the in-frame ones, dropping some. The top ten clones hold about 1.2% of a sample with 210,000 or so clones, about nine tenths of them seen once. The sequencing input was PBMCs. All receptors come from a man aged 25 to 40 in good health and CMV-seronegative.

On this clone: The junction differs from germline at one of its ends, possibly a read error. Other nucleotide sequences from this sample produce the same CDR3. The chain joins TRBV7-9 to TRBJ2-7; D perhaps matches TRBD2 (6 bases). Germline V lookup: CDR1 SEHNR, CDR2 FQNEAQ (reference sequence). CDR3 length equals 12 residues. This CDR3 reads CSSSFLGREQYF. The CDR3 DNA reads TGTTCCAGCAGCTTTCTAGGGAGGGAGCAGTACTTC.

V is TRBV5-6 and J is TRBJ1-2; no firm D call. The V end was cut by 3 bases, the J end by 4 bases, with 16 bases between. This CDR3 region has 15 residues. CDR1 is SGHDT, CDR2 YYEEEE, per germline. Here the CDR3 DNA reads TGTGCCAGCAGCTCTCGGGAGGCAGGTGGCTATGGCTACACCTTC. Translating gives CASSSREAGGYGYTF. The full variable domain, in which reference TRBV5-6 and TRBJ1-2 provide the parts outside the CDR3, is DAGVTQSPTHLIKTRGQQVTLRCSPKSGHDTVSWYQQALGQGPQFIFQYYEEEERQRGNFPDRFSGHQFPNYSSELNVNALLLGDSALYLCASSSREAGGYGYTFGSGTRLTVV.